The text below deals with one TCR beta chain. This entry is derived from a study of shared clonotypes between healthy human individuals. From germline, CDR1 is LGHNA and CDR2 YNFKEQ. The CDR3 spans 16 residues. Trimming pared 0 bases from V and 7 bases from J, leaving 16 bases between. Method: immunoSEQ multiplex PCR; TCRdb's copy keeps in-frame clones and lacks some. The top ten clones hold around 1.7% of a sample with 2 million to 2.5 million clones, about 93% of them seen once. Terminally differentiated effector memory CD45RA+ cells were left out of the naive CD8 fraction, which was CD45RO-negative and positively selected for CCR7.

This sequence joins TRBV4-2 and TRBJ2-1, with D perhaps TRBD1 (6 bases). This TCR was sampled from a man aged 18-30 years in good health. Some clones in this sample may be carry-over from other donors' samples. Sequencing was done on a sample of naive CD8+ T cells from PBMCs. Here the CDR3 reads CASSQEPGALGNEQFF. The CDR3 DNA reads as TGTGCCAGCAGCCAAGAGCCAGGGGCCCTTGGAAATGAGCAGTTCTTC.